This T cell receptor beta chain was sequenced during a study of cytomegalovirus exposure and HLA in healthy donors. Study results and caveats: Available immune exposure information covered CMV serostatus only. As was reported, the HLA-A and HLA-B alleles of most subjects were accurately predicted from TCR beta sequences. Evidence from a later analysis indicated that most CMV-associated TCR beta chains looked HLA-restricted. Associated with cytomegalovirus, according to the listing, were 150 to 200 TCR beta chains.

The PCR contained 60 Vbeta and 13 Jbeta primers. The protocol was immunoSEQ multiplex PCR, while the TCRdb copy is restricted to in-frame clones and leaves out a portion. The sample records about 140,000 clones, 80% to 90% being singletons. Comments on this clone: Its target is unknown.

The CDR3 is 14 residues long. Germline CDR1 SGHAT, CDR2 FQDESV (reference sequence). V lost 5 bases and J lost 5; bases outside the gene matches: 6. V is TRBV11-1 and J is TRBJ1-1, with 9 bases aligning to TRBD1. This clonotype was sampled from a boy younger than 10 in good health and CMV-seronegative. Input material: PBMCs. The CDR3, as DNA: TGTGCCAGCAGCCTACTGGACAGGGGAACTGAAGCTTTCTTT. Translated, it gives CASSLLDRGTEAFF.